The rows below give T cell receptor beta chains drawn from one sample of a study of cytomegalovirus exposure and HLA in healthy donors. Using immunoSEQ multiplex PCR, the repertoire was profiled, and TCRdb retains in-frame clones only, with some absent. Altogether 130,000 to 150,000 clones are present, roughly 86% being singletons, with the ten largest covering 1.4%. Sequences were obtained from PBMCs. These receptors all come from a woman in her 30s in good health and CMV-seronegative. CDR3s include the opening cysteine and the closing phenylalanine or tryptophan. D genes are given only for firm matches. Not all rows give a size; the values are once, few, many and, for expanded clones, a class.

. | TRBJ2-4 | TRBV7-9 | . | 17 | TGTGCCAGCAGCTTAGTAGGGTTTGGGCTAGCTGGAAACATTCAGTACTTC | CASSLVGFGLAGNIQYF
. | TRBJ2-6 | TRBV5-4 | TRBD1 | 17 | TGTGCCAGCAGCTGGGGACAGGCAGCTTTTGGGGCCAACGTCCTGACTTTC | CASSWGQAAFGANVLTF
. | TRBJ1-3 | TRBV6-6 | . | 15 | TGTGCCAGCAAGCTACAGGTCCGCTCTGGAAACACCATATATTTT | CASKLQVRSGNTIYF
. | TRBJ2-3 | TRBV10-3 | TRBD2 | 17 | TGTGCCATCAGTGAGTCCCTGACTAGCGGGGACACAGATACGCAGTATTTT | CAISESLTSGDTDTQYF
. | TRBJ1-2 | TRBV9 | . | 11 | TGTGCCAGCAGCACATGGCTGGGCTACACCTTC | CASSTWLGYTF
few | TRBJ1-1 | TRBV7-2 | . | 15 | TGTGCCAGCAGGGCTAGGGAAGGGGGGAACACTGAAGCTTTCTTT | CASRAREGGNTEAFF
few | TRBJ1-6 | TRBV27 | . | 14 | TGTGCCAGCAGGCTCGGAGGGTTGGGTTCACCCCTCCACTTT | CASRLGGLGSPLHF
. | TRBJ2-3 | TRBV13 | TRBD1 | 16 | TGTGCCAGCAGCTTACGGGACAGGGGGTGGACAGATACGCAGTATTTT | CASSLRDRGWTDTQYF
once | TRBJ1-4 | TRBV4-1 | . | 14 | TGCGCCAGCAGCCAAGGGGGCGCGGCTGAAAAACTGTTTTTT | CASSQGGAAEKLFF
. | TRBJ2-1 | TRBV6-5 | TRBD2 | 15 | TGTGCCAGCAGCGGGGGGGCGGGGGGCTACAATGAGCAGTTCTTC | CASSGGAGGYNEQFF
. | TRBJ1-1 | TRBV6-5 | TRBD1 | 15 | TGTGCCAGCAGTTACTCGACAGGGGGCCCCACTGAAGCTTTCTTT | CASSYSTGGPTEAFF
. | TRBJ2-3 | TRBV7-3 | TRBD2 | 16 | TGTGCCAGCAGCCCCGGGGGGGCTCTAGGCACAGATACGCAGTATTTT | CASSPGGALGTDTQYF
few | TRBJ1-1 | TRBV10-3 | . | 14 | TGTGCCATCAGACCTTCAGGACAGAACACTGAAGCTTTCTTT | CAIRPSGQNTEAFF
. | TRBJ2-2 | TRBV19 | TRBD1 | 15 | TGTGCCAGTAGTCGGACAGGGCTGGTCGACGGGGAGCTGTTTTTT | CASSRTGLVDGELFF
. | TRBJ1-3 | TRBV2 | TRBD1 | 16 | TGTGCCAGCGAAAGGCAACAGGGGCTCTCTGGAAACACCATATATTTT | CASERQQGLSGNTIYF
. | TRBJ1-2 | TRBV29-1 | . | 13 | TGCAGCGTTGCTTACAGAGTAGGCTATGGCTACACCTTC | CSVAYRVGYGYTF
. | TRBJ1-1 | TRBV10-2 | . | 13 | TGCGCCAGCACCCTGACTGGGAACACTGAAGCTTTCTTT | CASTLTGNTEAFF
. | TRBJ2-2 | TRBV7-6 | . | 16 | TGTGCCAGCAGCTTAGAGACACTCCTAAACGCCGGGGAGCTGTTTTTT | CASSLETLLNAGELFF
few | TRBJ1-3 | TRBV7-9 | . | 17 | TGTGCCAGCAGCTTAGGTCCAGGTCGTAGCTCTGGAAACACCATATATTTT | CASSLGPGRSSGNTIYF
. | TRBJ1-4 | TRBV6-9 | TRBD1 | 15 | TGTGCCAGCAGCCCCCGGGACAGGGTTGACGAAAAACTGTTTTTT | CASSPRDRVDEKLFF
. | TRBJ1-5 | TRBV2 | . | 17 | TGTGCCAGCAGCGAAGACAGGCGCACAAATAGCAATCAGCCCCAGCATTTT | CASSEDRRTNSNQPQHF
. | TRBJ2-7 | TRBV7-3 | . | 15 | TGTGCCAGCAGCTTAGAGGCAGGGGATTACTACGAGCAGTACTTC | CASSLEAGDYYEQYF
. | TRBJ2-7 | TRBV2 | . | 15 | TGTGCCAGCAGGATCGAACAGGGTATTCGCGACGAGCAGTACTTC | CASRIEQGIRDEQYF
. | TRBJ2-3 | TRBV4-3 | . | 17 | TGCGCCAGCAGCCAAGGACTAGGGGGGGGCACGAGAGATACGCAGTATTTT | CASSQGLGGGTRDTQYF
. | TRBJ1-4 | TRBV28 | . | 13 | TGTGCCGGATACAGCAACCCGGGGGGAAAACTGTTTTTT | CAGYSNPGGKLFF
. | TRBJ1-3 | TRBV28 | . | 16 | TGTGCCAGCAGCCGTCCGGCAGGCCGCTCTGGAAACACCATATATTTT | CASSRPAGRSGNTIYF
. | TRBJ1-4 | TRBV25-1 | . | 15 | TGTGCCAGCAGTGATTCCGCCAGGGGTGGTGAAAAACTGTTTTTT | CASSDSARGGEKLFF